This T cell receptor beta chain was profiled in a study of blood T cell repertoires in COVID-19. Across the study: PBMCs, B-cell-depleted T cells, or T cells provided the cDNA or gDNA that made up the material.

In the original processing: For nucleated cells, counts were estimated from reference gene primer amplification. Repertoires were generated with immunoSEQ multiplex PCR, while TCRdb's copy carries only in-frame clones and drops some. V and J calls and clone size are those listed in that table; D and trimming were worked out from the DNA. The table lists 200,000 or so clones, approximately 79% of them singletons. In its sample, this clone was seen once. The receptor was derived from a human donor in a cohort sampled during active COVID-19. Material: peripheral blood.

CDR3: CASSSGMRETQYF. As DNA, the CDR3 is TGTGCCAGCAGTAGCGGGATGAGGGAGACCCAGTACTTC. This rearrangement joins TRBV12-3 or TRBV12-4 to TRBJ2-5; 7 bases fit TRBD2. The junction had 5 bases not matched to a gene; V was cut back by 5 bases and J by 5 bases. This CDR3 region has 13 residues.